A selection of T cell receptor beta chains follows, all from one sample in a study of blood T cell repertoires in COVID-19. Libraries were prepared by immunoSEQ multiplex PCR; TCRdb keeps only in-frame clonotypes and omits some of them. This repertoire shows some 150,000 clones, 84% found once; its top ten account for 4.8%. The sample consisted of peripheral blood. These receptors all stem from a human donor in a cohort sampled during active COVID-19. CDR3s leave out the opening cysteine and the closing phenylalanine or tryptophan. A D gene is named only where the DNA matches it firmly. Clone size is not always given. Where it is, it says once, few, many or a class for expanded clones.

CDR3	J	size	D	V
AWRKRLAGTYEQY	TRBJ2-7	.	TRBD2	TRBV30
ASKGDRGARETQY	TRBJ2-5	.	.	TRBV11-3
ASGLRQGGTGELF	TRBJ2-2	.	.	TRBV12-5
ASSVAGTGSPSDGYT	TRBJ1-2	.	TRBD1	TRBV9
ASSEILGSSTDTQY	TRBJ2-3	.	.	TRBV2
ASSSGPIDYGYT	TRBJ1-2	.	.	TRBV7-2
ASSYSGTPPYNEQF	TRBJ2-1	.	.	TRBV6-2/TRBV6-3
ASSPRDRGISYEQY	TRBJ2-7	.	TRBD1	TRBV14
ASSYSKGQGTDTQY	TRBJ2-3	.	TRBD1	TRBV6-5
ASSLIFWRNQPQH	TRBJ1-5	.	.	TRBV7-3
ASSLSLQGNTEAF	TRBJ1-1	.	.	TRBV7-9
ASSPLRGPSNQPQH	TRBJ1-5	.	TRBD1	TRBV27
ASSKQGAGTGELF	TRBJ2-2	.	TRBD1	TRBV19
ASSLIEGGELF	TRBJ2-2	few	.	TRBV7-2
ASSEMNRNPYEQY	TRBJ2-7	few	.	TRBV6-1
ASSGQRGTDTQY	TRBJ2-3	once	.	TRBV2
ASSLGRGRHTEAF	TRBJ1-1	.	.	TRBV5-6
ASKVGVGSPLH	TRBJ1-6	.	.	TRBV19
ASSQDRDYGYT	TRBJ1-2	.	TRBD1	TRBV4-2
ATSREQGIGEQF	TRBJ2-1	.	TRBD1	TRBV15
ASSLEGNRGETQY	TRBJ2-5	.	TRBD1	TRBV5-5
ASSVAASSDTQY	TRBJ2-3	.	.	TRBV9
ASIPQGGTEAF	TRBJ1-1	.	TRBD1	TRBV6-5
ASSYSHRTSGGSGANVLT	TRBJ2-6	.	TRBD2	TRBV6-2/TRBV6-3
ASSGHYNEQF	TRBJ2-1	.	.	TRBV7-8
ASSGGHEEGQY	TRBJ2-5	.	.	TRBV9
ASSPGLASPQETQY	TRBJ2-5	.	TRBD2	TRBV7-7
ASSRDRGDQPQH	TRBJ1-5	.	TRBD1	TRBV6-6
ASSPDRGIVNEQF	TRBJ2-1	.	TRBD1	TRBV19
ASSLRPPLTGDSNQPQH	TRBJ1-5	few	.	TRBV7-2
ASSLGRITTQETQY	TRBJ2-5	.	.	TRBV5-1
ASSLGRGNYGYT	TRBJ1-2	.	.	TRBV13
ASSDSCEANEKLF	TRBJ1-4	.	.	TRBV6-4